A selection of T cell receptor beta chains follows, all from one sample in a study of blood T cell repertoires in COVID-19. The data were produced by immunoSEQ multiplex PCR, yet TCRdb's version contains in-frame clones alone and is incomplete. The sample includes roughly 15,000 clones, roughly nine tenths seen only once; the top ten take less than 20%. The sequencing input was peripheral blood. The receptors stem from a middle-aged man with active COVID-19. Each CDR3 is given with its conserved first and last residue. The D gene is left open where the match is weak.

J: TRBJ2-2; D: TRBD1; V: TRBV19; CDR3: CASSMGAGGAGTGELFF
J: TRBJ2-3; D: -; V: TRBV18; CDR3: CASSPLGAGGTDTQYF
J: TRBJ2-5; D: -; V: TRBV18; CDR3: CASSPSGFQETQYF
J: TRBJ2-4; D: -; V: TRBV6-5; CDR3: CASSPQVENIQYF
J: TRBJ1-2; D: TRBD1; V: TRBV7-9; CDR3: CASRTAGTGSPNYGYTF
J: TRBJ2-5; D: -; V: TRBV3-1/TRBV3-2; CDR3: CASSRAVGEETQYF
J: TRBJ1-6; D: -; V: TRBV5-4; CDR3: CASSLQASSYNSPLHF
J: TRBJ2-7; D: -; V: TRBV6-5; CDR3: CASTPGSHYEQYF
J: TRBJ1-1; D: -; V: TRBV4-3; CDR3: CASSQDHAGTEAFF
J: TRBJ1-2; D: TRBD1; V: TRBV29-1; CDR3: CSGRTGADGYTF
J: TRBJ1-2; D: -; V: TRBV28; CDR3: CASSYPAGHYGYTF
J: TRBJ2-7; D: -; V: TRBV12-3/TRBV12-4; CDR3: CASSYRDEQYF
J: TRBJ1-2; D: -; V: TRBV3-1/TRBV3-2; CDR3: CASSTSDRQLVGYTF
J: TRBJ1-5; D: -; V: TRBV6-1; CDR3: CASSETWGHSNQPQHF
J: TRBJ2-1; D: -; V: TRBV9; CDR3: CASSAYRGGYNEQFF
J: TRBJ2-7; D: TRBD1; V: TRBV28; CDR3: CASSWGQGAYEQYF
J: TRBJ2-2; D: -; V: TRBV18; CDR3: CASSPSGGPTGELFF
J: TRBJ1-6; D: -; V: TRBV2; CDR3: CANQRESSYNSPLHF
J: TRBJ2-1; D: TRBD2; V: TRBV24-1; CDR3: CATSGEGGNEQFF
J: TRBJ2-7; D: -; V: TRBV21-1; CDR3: CASTPLPEPCRGYEQYF
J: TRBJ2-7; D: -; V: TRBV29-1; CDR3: CSVDVDSYEQYF
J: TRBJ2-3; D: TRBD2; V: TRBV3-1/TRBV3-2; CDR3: CASSQTSGNTDTQYF
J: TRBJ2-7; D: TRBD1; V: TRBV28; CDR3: CASSRDSGPYEQYF
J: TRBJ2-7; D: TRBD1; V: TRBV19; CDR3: CASSRGTGPYEQYF
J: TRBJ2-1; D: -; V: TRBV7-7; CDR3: CASSLNGRANEQFF
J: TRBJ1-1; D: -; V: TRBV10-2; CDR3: CASSEWTGGAFF
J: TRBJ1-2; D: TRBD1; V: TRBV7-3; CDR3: CASSLTTGGDYGYTF
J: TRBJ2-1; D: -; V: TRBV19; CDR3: CASSLATGANEQFF
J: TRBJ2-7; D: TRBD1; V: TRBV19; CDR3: CASSSGTGSYEQYF
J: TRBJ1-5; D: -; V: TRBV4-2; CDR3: CASSQEVAAGSNQPQHF
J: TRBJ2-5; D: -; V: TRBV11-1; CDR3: CASSPGSWQETQYF
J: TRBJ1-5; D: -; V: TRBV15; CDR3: CATSRGGPRDQPQHF
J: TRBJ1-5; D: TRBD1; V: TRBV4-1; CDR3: CASSQTDRGSNQPQHF
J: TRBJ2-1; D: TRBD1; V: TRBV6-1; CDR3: CASSEDRVGNEQFF
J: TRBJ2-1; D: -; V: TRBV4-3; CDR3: CASSQEGVDNEQFF
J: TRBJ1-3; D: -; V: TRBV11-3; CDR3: CASSLWGFGGETSGNTIYF
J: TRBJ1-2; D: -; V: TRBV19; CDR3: CASRPRQGFTYGYTF
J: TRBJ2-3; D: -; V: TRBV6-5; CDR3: CASSYSGGVGTDTQYF
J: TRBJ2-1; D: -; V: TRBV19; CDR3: CASSIAPTITDAQFF
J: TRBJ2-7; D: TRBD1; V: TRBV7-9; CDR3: CASSLGQGHEQYF
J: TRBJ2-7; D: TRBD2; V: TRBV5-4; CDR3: CASSMPGLAGEVQQYF
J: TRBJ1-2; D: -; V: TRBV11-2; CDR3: CASSREGDGYTF
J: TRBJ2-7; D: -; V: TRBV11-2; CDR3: CASSSPDYYEQYF
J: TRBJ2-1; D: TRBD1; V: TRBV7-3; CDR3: CASSFDRGTYNEQFF
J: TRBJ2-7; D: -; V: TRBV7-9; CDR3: CASSLAGSGGYEQYF
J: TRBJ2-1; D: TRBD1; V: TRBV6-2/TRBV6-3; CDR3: CASSTPGTGPNNEQFF
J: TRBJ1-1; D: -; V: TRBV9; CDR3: CASSVGPETEAFF
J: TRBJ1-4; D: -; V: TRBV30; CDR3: CAWDRTNEKLFF